One sample yielded the 27 T cell receptor beta chains listed below, sequenced in a study of blood T cell repertoires in COVID-19. The data were produced by immunoSEQ multiplex PCR, yet TCRdb's version contains in-frame clones alone and is incomplete. Here the sample spans roughly 250,000 clones, around 88% being singletons. Material for sequencing was peripheral blood. These receptors came from a man aged 25-45 years with acute or convalescent COVID-19.

The chain recombines TRBV18 with TRBJ2-1, with D possibly being TRBD1 (6 bases). Germline loops: CDR1 KGHSH, CDR2 LQKENI. CDR3 length: 15 residues. Trimming left V 6 bases short and J 6 bases short, with 18 bases between. The CDR3 reads CASSLTGMGINEQFF. CDR3 DNA sequence: TGTGCCAGCTCGCTTACAGGGATGGGTATCAATGAGCAGTTCTTC. The full variable domain, its missing parts supplied by reference TRBV18 and TRBJ2-1, is NAGVMQNPRHLVRRRGQEARLRCSPMKGHSHVYWYRQLPEEGLKFMVYLQKENIIDESGMPKERFSAEFPKEGPSILRIQQVVRGDSAAYFCASSLTGMGINEQFFGPGTRLTVL.

This clone was picked up one time. The chain couples TRBV5-1 to TRBJ2-3, with 7 bases aligning to TRBD2. The ends lost 0 bases at V and 5 bases at J; junction bases unmatched: 6. The CDR3 spans 15 residues. Germline V CDR1 and CDR2: SGHRS, YFSETQ. In DNA form, the CDR3 reads TGCGCCAGCAGCTTGGACGCGGGAGCTGGAGATACGCAGTATTTT. Encoded protein: CASSLDAGAGDTQYF.

This clone was found a few times. The chain is built from TRBV27 and TRBJ1-5, with 7 bases fitting TRBD1. The V gene's germline CDR1 is MNHEY and CDR2 SMNVEV (reference sequence). The CDR3 contains 14 residues. The ends lost 5 bases at V and 3 bases at J; junction bases unmatched: 4. The CDR3 sequence: CASSRGQVNQPQHF. CDR3 nucleotides: TGTGCCAGCAGTCGAGGACAGGTCAATCAGCCCCAGCATTTT.

The chain employs TRBV18 and TRBJ2-4; 13 bases are shared with TRBD2. J lost 1 base, V lost 0 bases, and 6 bases had no gene match. This CDR3 has 19 residues. Germline CDR1 and CDR2: KGHSH and LQKENI. The CDR3 sequence: CASSPPGLAGKLAKNIQYF. DNA of the CDR3: TGTGCCAGCTCACCACCGGGACTAGCGGGGAAACTGGCCAAAAACATTCAGTACTTC. The variable domain in full, with the rest retrieved from reference TRBV18 and TRBJ2-4, is NAGVMQNPRHLVRRRGQEARLRCSPMKGHSHVYWYRQLPEEGLKFMVYLQKENIIDESGMPKERFSAEFPKEGPSILRIQQVVRGDSAAYFCASSPPGLAGKLAKNIQYFGAGTRLSVL.

The chain joins TRBV5-1 to TRBJ2-1; TRBD2 agrees at 8 bases. Germline V gene lookup returns CDR1 SGHRS and CDR2 YFSETQ. CDR3 length: 16 amino acids. J lost 5 bases, V lost 4 bases, and 11 bases had no gene match. The CDR3 DNA follows: TGCGCCAGCAGCCCCGTAGCGGGGACCTCTAACAATGAGCAGTTCTTC. It translates to CASSPVAGTSNNEQFF.

Worth noting for this clone: An end of the junction differs from the germline gene, which may be a read error. The chain has TRBV6-5 and TRBJ2-1; D remains ambiguous. CDR1 is MNHEY, CDR2 SVGAGI, per germline. The CDR3 extends over 14 amino acids. The CDR3 loop is CASSDSGPYNEQFF. The CDR3 nucleotides read TGTGCCAGCAGTGACTCGGGCCCCTACAATGAGCAGTTCTTC.

This chain links TRBV4-2 with TRBJ2-7; TRBD1 is a possible D gene (6 bases). Trimming pared 1 base from V and 1 base from J, leaving 14 bases between. This CDR3 spans 16 amino acids. Germline loops: CDR1 LGHNA, CDR2 YNFKEQ. In nucleotides, the CDR3 is TGTGCCAGCAGCCAAGGCACGCGACAGGATTCCTACGAGCAGTACTTC. Translation gives CASSQGTRQDSYEQYF.

This rearrangement joins TRBV29-1 to TRBJ2-1; 9 nucleotides match TRBD2. The CDR3 has 16 residues. The junction had 9 bases not matched to a gene; V was cut back by 4 bases and J by 2 bases. CDR1 SQVTM and CDR2 ANQGSEA come from the germline V gene. CDR3 coding DNA: TGCAGCGTTGCTTTTGCGGGAGGGCCGACCTACAATGAGCAGTTCTTC. Its protein is CSVAFAGGPTYNEQFF.

J is TRBJ1-1 and V is TRBV27; D is possibly TRBD1 (5 bases). Germline CDR1 MNHEY, CDR2 SMNVEV (reference sequence). The CDR3 has 14 amino acids. Trimming took off 2 bases at V and 5 bases at J, with 12 bases between the two ends. The CDR3 DNA follows: TGTGCCAGCAGTTTAGTCAGGGAAAAAACTGAAGCTTTCTTT. The encoded protein is CASSLVREKTEAFF.

The DNA for the CDR3 is TGTGCCAGCGCCTTGATGGGCAGCTACGAGCAGTACTTC. Protein sequence: CASALMGSYEQYF. V usage is TRBV27 and J usage is TRBJ2-7; D remains ambiguous. Between the trimmed V and J ends, which lost 8 bases and 3 bases, there was a span of 14 bases. This CDR3 is 13 amino acids long. CDR1 is MNHEY and CDR2 is SMNVEV in the germline V gene (reference sequence).

The genes are TRBV9 and TRBJ2-1; D is undetermined. V lost 6 bases and J lost 7, with 8 bases in between. CDR3 length: 11 residues. CDR1 and CDR2 from the germline V gene are SGDLS and YYNGEE. DNA for the CDR3: TGTGCCAGCAACAGCCGGAATGAGCAGTTCTTC. It codes for CASNSRNEQFF.

The chain joins TRBV19 to TRBJ1-2; 9 bases fit TRBD1. CDR3 length equals 14 residues. Germline V gives CDR1 LNHDA, CDR2 SQIVND (reference sequence). Trimming cost V 6 bases and J 7 bases; bases outside gene matches: 9. The CDR3: CASSQTGGSFGYTF. The DNA for the CDR3 is TGTGCCAGTAGCCAAACAGGGGGCTCCTTTGGCTACACCTTC.

Details on this clone: Other DNA sequences in this specimen translate into the identical CDR3. The chain combines TRBV9 with TRBJ2-5, with D unclear. The length of the CDR3 is 13 residues. Germline V gives CDR1 SGDLS, CDR2 YYNGEE. Trimming took off 0 bases at V and 2 bases at J, with 5 bases between the two ends. The CDR3 DNA follows: TGTGCCAGCAGCGTAGCCGTACAAGAGACCCAGTACTTC. Translating gives CASSVAVQETQYF.

The chain joins TRBV5-4 to TRBJ2-7; TRBD2 matches 8 bases. After removal of 4 bases from V and 3 bases from J, the junction contained 15 bases not matched to a gene. Germline loops: CDR1 SGHNT, CDR2 YYREEE (reference sequence). This CDR3 comprises 17 residues. CDR3 in DNA: TGTGCCAGCAGCATGGATTTTGGAAGCGGGAGAAGCTACGAGCAGTACTTC. Amino acid sequence: CASSMDFGSGRSYEQYF.

CDR3 sequence (DNA): TGCGCCAGCAGCTTGACTAGCGGGAGCTCCTACAATGAGCAGTTCTTC. It translates to CASSLTSGSSYNEQFF. The rearrangement links TRBV5-1 to TRBJ2-1, with TRBD2 matching 11 bases. Trimming removed 1 base from V and 0 bases from J; junction bases left unmatched: 0. The CDR3 is made up of 16 amino acids. Germline V CDR1 and CDR2: SGHRS, YFSETQ.

This clone has more than one count but fewer than ten. V is TRBV5-1 and J is TRBJ2-6, with D possibly TRBD1 on 5 matching bases. Trimming pared 0 bases from V and 1 base from J, leaving 20 bases between. Germline CDR1 and CDR2: SGHRS and YFSETQ. The CDR3 sequence is 20 residues long. CDR3 nucleotides: TGCGCCAGCAGCTTGGCAGTTGGGGCCAGGGCCTCTTCTGGGGCCAACGTCCTGACTTTC. Encoded protein: CASSLAVGARASSGANVLTF.

CDR3 nucleotide sequence: TGTGCCAGCAGCTTGACCACTAGCGGGAGTTTCTACGAGCAGTACTTC. Amino acid sequence: CASSLTTSGSFYEQYF. The chain has TRBV5-6 and TRBJ2-7, with 11 positions matching TRBD2. This CDR3 is 16 amino acids long. The V segment lost 1 base and the J segment 3 bases; nucleotides outside the gene matches: 6. The germline V gene has CDR1 SGHDT and CDR2 YYEEEE.

The V gene is TRBV19, the J gene TRBJ1-2, with 9 bases that match TRBD1. With 5 bases clipped from V and 5 bases from J, the junction kept 6 bases outside the gene matches. The CDR3 extends over 14 amino acids. CDR1 is LNHDA, CDR2 SQIVND, per germline (reference sequence). The CDR3 here is CASSSGQGWYGYTF. CDR3 DNA sequence: TGTGCCAGTAGTTCGGGACAGGGTTGGTATGGCTACACCTTC.

The V gene is TRBV24-1, the J gene TRBJ1-2, with 7 nucleotides matching TRBD1. The CDR3 has 13 residues. The ends lost 3 bases at V and 7 bases at J; junction bases unmatched: 4. Germline CDR1 reads KGHDR; CDR2 reads SFDVKD. CDR3 amino acids: CATSDQTGFGYTF. CDR3 bases: TGTGCCACCAGTGATCAGACAGGGTTTGGCTACACCTTC.

With regard to this clone: The same CDR3 arises from other DNA sequences in this sample as well. V and J are TRBV18 and TRBJ1-1; tentative D call: TRBD1 (5 bases). This CDR3 comprises 14 residues. Germline CDR1 KGHSH, CDR2 LQKENI. The V end was cut by 3 bases, the J end by 0 bases, with 8 bases between. The CDR3 reads CASSPDRLNTEAFF. In nucleotides, the CDR3 is TGTGCCAGCTCACCCGACAGACTGAACACTGAAGCTTTCTTT.

In DNA, the CDR3 is TGTGCCACCAGCCCCGGGACAGGGCGTCAGGAGACCCAGTACTTC. It translates to CATSPGTGRQETQYF. The chain links TRBV24-1 to TRBJ2-5, with 9 bases identical to TRBD1. Germline CDR1 is KGHDR and CDR2 is SFDVKD. The CDR3 has 15 amino acids. V shed 7 bases, J shed 5 bases, and the junction held 10 bases outside the gene matches.

The rearrangement links TRBV5-4 to TRBJ2-5; the D gene is possibly TRBD2 (6 bases). Germline values: CDR1 SGHNT, CDR2 YYREEE (reference sequence). Trimming cost V 1 base and J 0 bases, with 7 bases left between them. The CDR3 runs 14 residues. CDR3 protein: CASSLRGNQETQYF. The CDR3 region has the DNA TGTGCCAGCAGCTTGCGGGGGAACCAAGAGACCCAGTACTTC.

V is TRBV4-2 and J is TRBJ2-1; 12 bases map to TRBD2. CDR1 and CDR2 from the germline V gene are LGHNA and YNFKEQ. The CDR3 has 17 amino acids. The V segment lost 0 bases and the J segment 6 bases; nucleotides outside the gene matches: 6. The CDR3 DNA sequence: TGTGCCAGCAGCCAAGATCATCTAGCGGGAGGGCCCAATGAGCAGTTCTTC. As protein: CASSQDHLAGGPNEQFF.

V and J are TRBV5-1 and TRBJ2-5; D is perhaps TRBD2 (6 bases). Germline V gives CDR1 SGHRS, CDR2 YFSETQ. V dropped 2 bases and J dropped 2 bases, with 13 bases sitting between them. The CDR3 totals 15 residues. CDR3 protein: CASSLTPAGQETQYF. For the CDR3, the DNA is TGCGCCAGCAGCTTAACTCCCGCGGGGCAAGAGACCCAGTACTTC.

This rearrangement joins TRBV18 to TRBJ2-7; possibly TRBD1 for D (5 bases). Germline assignment: CDR1 KGHSH and CDR2 LQKENI. This CDR3 has 15 amino acids. Trimming removed 2 bases from V and 5 bases from J, with 16 bases in between. CDR3 bases: TGTGCCAGCTCACCAATCACGGGCCTCAGGGACGAGCAGTACTTC. Its translation: CASSPITGLRDEQYF.

V gene TRBV11-1 combines with J gene TRBJ2-5; D gene ambiguous. CDR1 SGHAT and CDR2 FQDESV come from the germline V gene (reference sequence). This CDR3 is 14 amino acids long. Trimming left V 1 base short and J 3 bases short, with 9 bases between. CDR3 sequence (DNA): TGTGCCAGCAGCTTAGGCGAGGCCAAAGAGACCCAGTACTTC. Translated, it gives CASSLGEAKETQYF.

The chain couples TRBV4-1 to TRBJ1-5, with D unresolved. The V gene's germline CDR1 is MGHRA and CDR2 YSYEKL. The CDR3 covers 16 residues. V shed 0 bases and J shed 3 bases, with 12 bases lying between them. The CDR3 DNA sequence: TGCGCCAGCAGCCAAGATAAGAGAGGGCTCAATCAGCCCCAGCATTTT. Protein: CASSQDKRGLNQPQHF.